This T cell receptor delta chain stems from a study of gamma-delta T cells after stem cell transplantation. CDR3 size: 18 residues. The germline CDR1 and CDR2 sequences are GEAIGNYY and EKD. Remarks on this clone: A clone one base away is much larger, so this may be a read error.

TCRdb re-analyzed the RT-PCR reads via CATT. The data contain approximately 2,500 delta-chain clones, roughly 46% of them singletons. The sequence came from a human donor. It is not recorded whose cells these are; they may come from a transplant donor. The sequencing input was gamma-delta T cells. The V and J genes are TRDV2 and TRDJ1, with 10 positions matching TRDD3. The CDR3 region has the DNA TGTGCCTGTGACAGTTTACTGGGGGATCCAGAGTACACCGGTAAACTCATCTTT. It codes for CACDSLLGDPEYTGKLIF.